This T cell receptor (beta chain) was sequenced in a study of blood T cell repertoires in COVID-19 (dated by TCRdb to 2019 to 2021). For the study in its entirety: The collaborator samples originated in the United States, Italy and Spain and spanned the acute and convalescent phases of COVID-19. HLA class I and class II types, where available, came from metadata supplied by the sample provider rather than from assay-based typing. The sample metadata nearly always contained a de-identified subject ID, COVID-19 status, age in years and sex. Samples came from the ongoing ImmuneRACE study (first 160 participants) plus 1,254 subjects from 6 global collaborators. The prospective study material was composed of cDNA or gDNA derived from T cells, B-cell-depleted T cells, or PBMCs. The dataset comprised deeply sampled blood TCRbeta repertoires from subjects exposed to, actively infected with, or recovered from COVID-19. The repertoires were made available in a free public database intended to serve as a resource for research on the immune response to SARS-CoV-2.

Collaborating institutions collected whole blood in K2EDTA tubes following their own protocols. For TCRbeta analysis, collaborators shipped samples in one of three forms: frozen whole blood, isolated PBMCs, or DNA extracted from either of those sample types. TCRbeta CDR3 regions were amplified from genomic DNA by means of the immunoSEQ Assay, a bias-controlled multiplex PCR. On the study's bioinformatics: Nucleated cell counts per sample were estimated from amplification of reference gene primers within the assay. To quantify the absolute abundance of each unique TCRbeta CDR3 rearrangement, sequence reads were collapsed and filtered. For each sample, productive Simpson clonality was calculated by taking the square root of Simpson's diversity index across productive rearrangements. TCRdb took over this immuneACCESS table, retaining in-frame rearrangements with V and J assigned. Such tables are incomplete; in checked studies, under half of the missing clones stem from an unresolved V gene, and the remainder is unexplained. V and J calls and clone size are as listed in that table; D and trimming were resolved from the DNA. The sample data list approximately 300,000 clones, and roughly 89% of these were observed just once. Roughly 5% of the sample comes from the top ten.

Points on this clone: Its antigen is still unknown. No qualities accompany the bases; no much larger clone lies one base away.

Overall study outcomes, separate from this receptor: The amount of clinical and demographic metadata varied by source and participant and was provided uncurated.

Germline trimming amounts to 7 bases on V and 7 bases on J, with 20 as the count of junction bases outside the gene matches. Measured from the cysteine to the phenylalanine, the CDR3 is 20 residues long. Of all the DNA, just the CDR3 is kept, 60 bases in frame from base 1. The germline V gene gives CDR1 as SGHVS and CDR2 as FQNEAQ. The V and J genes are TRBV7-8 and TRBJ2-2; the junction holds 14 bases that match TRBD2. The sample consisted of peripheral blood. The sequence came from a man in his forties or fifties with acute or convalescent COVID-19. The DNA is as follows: TGTGCCAGCACCCTTCCTCAGGGACTAGCGGGGGCCTTTAACGACGGGGAGCTGTTTTTT. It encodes CASTLPQGLAGAFNDGELFF. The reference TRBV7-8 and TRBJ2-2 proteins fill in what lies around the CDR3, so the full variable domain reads GAGVSQSPRYKVAKRGQDVALRCDPISGHVSLFWYQQALGQGPEFLTYFQNEAQLDKSGLPSDRFFAERPEGSVSTLKIQRTQQEDSAVYLCASTLPQGLAGAFNDGELFFGEGSRLTVL.